Below are 23 T cell receptor beta chains sequenced from a single sample in a study of T cell responses to AZD1222 COVID-19 vaccine. TCRdb's copy holds only in-frame clones and misses some; the assay was immunoSEQ multiplex PCR. The sample carries more than 70,000 clones, about nine tenths recorded once. Sequenced here: peripheral blood, sampled on day 0 of AZD1222 vaccination. Receptors originate from an adult in good health.

The genes are TRBV27 and TRBJ2-5; TRBD2 might be the D (7 bases). Per germline, CDR1 MNHEY and CDR2 SMNVEV (reference sequence). The CDR3 contains 14 residues. The V and J ends lost 7 bases and 5 bases respectively, with 17 bases between them. CDR3 DNA sequence: TGTGCCAGCAAGGGGGGGGGCTACAGGGAGACCCAGTACTTC. Translation gives CASKGGGYRETQYF.

The chain uses TRBV7-3 and TRBJ2-1, with 10 nucleotides matching TRBD2. The length of the CDR3 is 17 residues. The ends lost 0 bases at V and 9 bases at J; junction bases unmatched: 11. Germline V lookup: CDR1 SGHTA, CDR2 FQGTGA. The CDR3 protein is CASSLTGWIAGGSEQFF. As DNA, the CDR3 is TGTGCCAGCAGCTTAACGGGGTGGATAGCGGGAGGTAGTGAGCAGTTCTTC.

This rearrangement joins TRBV12-5 to TRBJ2-5, with 10 bases identical to TRBD2. Trimming removed 7 bases from V and 7 bases from J; junction bases left unmatched: 15. Germline V gives CDR1 LGHNT, CDR2 FRNRAP. CDR3 size: 16 residues. The CDR3 DNA follows: TGTGCTAGTGCCCAGATAGCGGGGGGCCCCGTTGCGACCCAGTACTTC. It encodes CASAQIAGGPVATQYF.

The V and J genes are TRBV5-1 and TRBJ2-5; no reliable D call. The CDR3 is 15 residues long. Germline CDR1 is SGHRS and CDR2 is YFSETQ. V lost 1 base, J lost 3 bases, and 13 bases lay in between. The CDR3 loop reads CASSLTSPGEETQYF. As DNA, the CDR3 is TGCGCCAGCAGCTTGACGAGCCCAGGCGAAGAGACCCAGTACTTC.

This clone was detected a few times. The J gene is TRBJ1-2, the V gene TRBV3-1 (or the pseudogene TRBV3-2); 7 nucleotides agree with TRBD1. CDR3 length: 16 residues. Germline V gene data show CDR1 as LGHDT and CDR2 as YNNKEL (reference sequence). V shed 3 bases and J 4 bases; nucleotides not matched to a gene: 11. Here the CDR3 reads CASSQEGTTGFYGYTF. In DNA form, the CDR3 reads TGTGCCAGCAGCCAGGAGGGAACGACAGGGTTCTATGGCTACACCTTC.

The CDR3 here is CASRRGQGSYGNTIYF. CDR3 coding DNA: TGCGCCAGCAGACGAGGACAGGGAAGTTATGGAAACACCATATATTTT. J is TRBJ1-3 and V is TRBV5-1; TRBD1 matches at 8 bases. The CDR3 covers 16 residues. CDR1 and CDR2 (germline): SGHRS, YFSETQ. The junction had 10 bases not matched to a gene; V was cut back by 5 bases and J by 3 bases.

The rearrangement uses TRBV29-1 and TRBJ1-4, with D possibly being TRBD1 (6 bases). The germline gives CDR1 SQVTM, CDR2 ANQGSEA. There are 12 residues in the CDR3. V gave up 6 bases and J gave up 6 bases, with 11 bases separating them. The CDR3, as DNA: TGCAGCGTACGGGGGGCGGATGAAAAACTGTTTTTT. This encodes CSVRGADEKLFF.

The V gene is TRBV2, the J gene TRBJ1-2; 7 bases fit TRBD1. The CDR3 is 13 residues long. Germline values: CDR1 SNHLY, CDR2 FYNNEI. V gave up 5 bases and J gave up 7 bases; unmatched junction bases: 7. The CDR3 region is CASSPSDRVGYTF. CDR3 in DNA: TGTGCCAGCAGTCCCTCAGACAGGGTTGGCTACACCTTC.

In DNA form, the CDR3 reads TGTGCCAGCAGACGACAGGAGCTGAAACTGTTTTTT. This sequence encodes CASRRQELKLFF. V usage is TRBV12-3 or TRBV12-4 and J usage is TRBJ1-4, with D possibly being TRBD1 (6 bases). With 6 bases removed from V and 11 bases from J, the gap between germline ends came to 13 bases. The CDR3 runs to 12 residues.

The chain employs TRBV11-2 and TRBJ1-3; D is unclear. Trimming took 0 bases from V and 2 from J, leaving 5 bases between them. The CDR3 totals 14 residues. Germline CDR1 and CDR2: SGHAT and FQNNGV. This chain's CDR3 is CASSLEYTGNTIYF. The CDR3 coding sequence is TGTGCCAGCAGCTTAGAGTATACTGGAAACACCATATATTTT. Drawing the rest from reference TRBV11-2 and TRBJ1-3, the complete variable domain is EAGVAQSPRYKIIEKRQSVAFWCNPISGHATLYWYQQILGQGPKLLIQFQNNGVVDDSQLPKDRFSAERLKGVDSTLKIQPAKLEDSAVYLCASSLEYTGNTIYFGEGSWLTVV.

The rearrangement uses TRBV19 and TRBJ1-1; 8 bases are shared with TRBD1. J gave up 5 bases and V 7 bases, and 12 bases lay outside the gene matches. Germline loops: CDR1 LNHDA, CDR2 SQIVND (reference sequence). The CDR3 contains 15 residues. CDR3 DNA: TGTGCCAGTAACGAGCTGACAGGGGTGCGGACTGAAGCTTTCTTT. Its translation: CASNELTGVRTEAFF.

The J gene is TRBJ2-1, the V gene TRBV5-4; 10 nucleotides match TRBD2. This CDR3 has 17 residues. The J segment lost 4 bases and the V segment lost 0 bases, leaving 7 bases of the junction unmatched. Germline CDR1 reads SGHNT; CDR2 reads YYREEE (reference sequence). CDR3 nucleotide sequence: TGTGCCAGCAGCTTGGCTCCGACTAGCGGGTTATACAATGAGCAGTTCTTC. Amino acids: CASSLAPTSGLYNEQFF.

J is TRBJ1-3 and V is TRBV15; the D is unclear. CDR1 and CDR2 from the germline V gene are LNHNV and YYDKDF (reference sequence). Trimming left V 0 bases short and J 1 base short, with 7 bases between. The CDR3 extends over 15 amino acids. The CDR3 reads CATSRDPRSGNTIYF. The DNA of the CDR3 is TGTGCCACCAGCAGAGACCCTCGGTCTGGAAACACCATATATTTT.

The chain employs TRBV7-9 and TRBJ2-7; D possibly corresponds to TRBD1 (5 bases). Per germline, CDR1 SEHNR and CDR2 FQNEAQ (reference sequence). CDR3 size: 14 residues. V gave up 6 bases and J gave up 0 bases, with 12 bases separating them. CDR3 amino acids: CASRLDSSSYEQYF. Written as DNA, the CDR3 is TGTGCCAGCAGGCTAGACAGTTCCTCCTACGAGCAGTACTTC.

The chain combines TRBV7-9 with TRBJ2-3; D uncertain. Trimming shortened V by 3 bases and J by 0 bases, and 7 bases separated the two germline ends. CDR3 size: 14 residues. Per the germline V gene, CDR1 is SEHNR and CDR2 is FQNEAQ (reference sequence). Written as DNA, the CDR3 is TGTGCCAGCAGCTTGGGGTATAGCACAGATACGCAGTATTTT. As protein: CASSLGYSTDTQYF.

As to this clone: The junction departs from the called germline gene at one end, perhaps through a read error. CDR3 residues: CASSVEGQGDYEKYF. The CDR3 nucleotides are TGTGCCAGCAGCGTAGAGGGACAGGGGGACTACGAGAAGTACTTC. This chain links TRBV9 with TRBJ2-7; 11 nucleotides align to TRBD1. Germline V CDR1 and CDR2: SGDLS, YYNGEE. The CDR3 totals 15 residues.

The CDR3 here is CASTRQGGDTEAFF. The DNA for the CDR3 is TGTGCCAGCACTAGACAGGGAGGGGACACTGAAGCTTTCTTT. The V gene is TRBV2, the J gene TRBJ1-1; 7 bases agree with TRBD1. J lost 3 bases, V lost 7 bases, and 8 bases had no gene match. This CDR3 comprises 14 residues. CDR1 and CDR2 (germline): SNHLY, FYNNEI. The complete variable domain, with remaining parts taken from reference TRBV2 and TRBJ1-1, reads EPEVTQTPSHQVTQMGQEVILRCVPISNHLYFYWYRQILGQKVEFLVSFYNNEISEKSEIFDDQFSVERPDGSNFTLKIRSTKLEDSAMYFCASTRQGGDTEAFFGQGTRLTVV.

The chain recombines TRBV19 with TRBJ1-5; no reliable D call. This CDR3 has 13 residues. Germline values: CDR1 LNHDA, CDR2 SQIVND (reference sequence). V was clipped by 1 base and J by 5 bases, with 6 bases between them. The CDR3 DNA is TGTGCCAGTAGTATAGGCAGCCATCAGCCCCAGCATTTT. It specifies CASSIGSHQPQHF.

The CDR3 protein is CASSYSGRDTQYF. Here the CDR3 DNA reads TGTGCCAGCAGTTACTCGGGGCGGGATACGCAGTATTTT. This chain links TRBV6-5 with TRBJ2-3; D perhaps matches TRBD1 (5 bases). The V and J ends lost 0 bases and 6 bases respectively, with 7 bases between them. Germline lookup yields CDR1 MNHEY and CDR2 SVGAGI. CDR3 length equals 13 residues.

This chain links TRBV3-1 (or the pseudogene TRBV3-2) with TRBJ1-1; TRBD1 is a possible D gene (5 bases). The V end was cut by 3 bases, the J end by 3 bases, with 5 bases between. The CDR3 consists of 12 residues. CDR1 LGHDT and CDR2 YNNKEL come from the germline V gene (reference sequence). The CDR3 DNA reads as TGTGCCAGCAGCCAGGGGGACACTGAAGCTTTCTTT. It is translated as CASSQGDTEAFF.

This chain uses TRBV30 with TRBJ1-2; D possibly corresponds to TRBD1 (5 bases). The CDR3 consists of 12 residues. Germline CDR1 and CDR2: GTSNPN and SVGIG (reference sequence). Trimming stripped 5 bases from V and 8 bases from J, with 15 bases between. CDR3 region: CAWGPGPRGYTF. The CDR3 nucleotides read TGTGCCTGGGGACCAGGGCCTCGGGGCTACACCTTC.

J is TRBJ2-3 and V is TRBV30; D call uncertain. Per germline, CDR1 GTSNPN and CDR2 SVGIG (reference sequence). V lost 5 bases to trimming and J lost 2 bases, with 14 bases between them. The CDR3 covers 14 residues. As DNA, the CDR3 is TGTGCCTGGTCCCCTGGGCAGGCCACAGATACGCAGTATTTT. Protein: CAWSPGQATDTQYF.

The chain couples TRBV7-9 to TRBJ1-5; D gene uncertain. Trimming cost V 1 base and J 0 bases, with 13 bases left between them. CDR3 length equals 17 residues. The V gene's germline CDR1 is SEHNR and CDR2 FQNEAQ (reference sequence). In DNA, the CDR3 is TGTGCCAGCAGCTTAGGGTCTGGGAGTTATAGCAATCAGCCCCAGCATTTT. Amino acid sequence: CASSLGSGSYSNQPQHF.